This TCR beta chain was found in a study of T cells in Graves' hyperthyroidism and ophthalmopathy. Findings of the study overall: In validation, the model predicted ophthalmopathy. These predictions came a median about 6.5 months before onset.

The study left out patients who had uncontrolled infection, other autoimmune disease, pregnancy or lactation. Diagnoses rested on clinical symptoms, serum thyroxine and TRAb, thyroid ultrasound and orbital computed tomography. Fresh 10 ml peripheral blood yielded PBMCs. RNA transcripts gave rise to amplified TCR beta CDR3 regions. HTBI primers were the set used in a first-round RT-PCR of the TCR CDR3. Each CDR3 protein gets one entry after TCRdb re-called the multiplex PCR reads with MiXCR. The table shows 600,000 to 900,000 distinct CDR3 sequences, with roughly 17% occurring only once. This CDR3 is built from 13 residues. The germline V gene encodes CDR1 GTSNPN and CDR2 SVGIG (reference sequence). V lost 3 bases and J lost 5, with 10 bases in between. This clonotype was detected only a few times. Its antigen is as yet unknown.

The receptor's source is a man aged 18 to 35 with Graves' hyperthyroidism. Input material: blood. V and J are TRBV30 and TRBJ2-2; D ambiguous. For the CDR3, the DNA is TGTGCCTGGAGACCTGACTCGACCGGGGAGCTGTTTTTT. It translates to CAWRPDSTGELFF.